This T cell receptor (beta chain) was captured in a study of cytomegalovirus exposure and HLA in healthy donors listed by TCRdb under 2017. The study in broad terms: In an earlier analysis of fewer than 750 of the donors, about 260 Gb of sequence data and 100 million or so unique TCR beta sequences from approximately 180 million T cells were reported. An early release that covered 500 to 800 HLA-typed donors contained 250 to 350 gigabases of sequencing data and around 80 million unique TCR sequences. Of the roughly 400 genotyped donors, about 84% fell in the genetic ancestry cluster associated with self-reported Caucasian donors. The study was designed to test whether signatures of past pathogen exposure could be identified by cataloging public T cell receptors. The study profiled the T cell repertoires of hundreds of subjects by immunosequencing and related them to cytomegalovirus serostatus. Besides the first cohort of approximately 710 subjects, a separate validation cohort made up of 90 to 150 different subjects was used. To predict cytomegalovirus infection status, the study combined high-throughput TCR immunosequencing, statistical association of individual TCRs with disease status, and machine learning. To study patterns of TCR occurrence, a later analysis re-analyzed previously published TCR beta repertoires from just over 650 donors and added high-resolution HLA genotyping. The later analysis used no new phenotypic data to find candidate immune exposures, relying instead on TCR beta sequences and their occurrence across donors. An earlier analysis of fewer than 750 of the donors used high-throughput TCR beta sequencing to judge whether each TCR beta V gene segment behaved as functional or pseudogenic. Alongside the repertoire data, information on donor age, sex, ethnicity and CMV serostatus was compiled. Genome-wide SNP genotypes for about 65% of the 666 donors were used in a later genetic analysis, which treated that subset as a discovery cohort. All discovery cohort repertoires had been generated on a single sequencing platform. Both class I and class II loci were covered by HLA typing, at four-digit resolution. The number of donors typed differed by locus, with 629-630 for A, B, C, DRB1 and DQB1, more than 500 for DQA1, 600 to 610 for DPA1, and around 430 for DPB1. About five DR-DQ haplotypes were handled as single units for association and clustering because linkage in the cohort was strong. Among about 400 genotyped donors of the cohort, an average of approximately 200,000 unique TCR beta nucleotide sequences was sequenced per donor, of which roughly 17% were non-productive. Overall study outcomes, separate from this receptor: In a later analysis, several top co-occurrence clusters were reported to appear linked to parvovirus B19, influenza, CMV and Epstein-Barr virus. The sequencing pipeline was judged likely to have produced a cluster of highly shared sequence variants as a technical artifact. Correlated functional status among segregating V segments might be attributable to linkage disequilibrium, but an unknown experimental factor could not be ruled out. Because some donors lacked HLA typing at each locus, the association tests relied only on the typed subset. A further reported finding was that TCR beta sequences accurately predicted the HLA-A and HLA-B alleles for most subjects in the first cohort. A total of 150 or so TCR beta chains were listed by the study as associated with cytomegalovirus. The authors suggested that the approach could potentially be extended to other disease states and immunological phenotypes. Immune exposure information for the cohort was limited to CMV serostatus. The presence/absence analyses assumed that sequencing depth was roughly uniform across donors, and that assumption may not be true. The cohort was sequenced for TCR beta chains only, and without alpha or paired-chain data the features that could be detected were limited. Because counts were too low, some 16 rarely observed V segments, including chromosome 9 orphons, were excluded from the earlier analysis of several hundred of the donors. According to a later genetic analysis, donors in an Asian-associated ancestry cluster had fewer N-insertions in productive TCRs than the approximately 610-donor mean. The 87-base-pair reads could not distinguish some IMGT-functional V segments, including TRBV6-2 and TRBV6-3, so those segments were excluded. An earlier analysis of approximately 570 of the donors showed that most TCR beta V segments appeared in productive rearrangements either about 87% or about 30% of the time, which broadly matched IMGT annotations. Strong co-occurrence of HLA alleles, especially DR and DQ, made assigning TCR associations to individual alleles difficult. According to a later analysis, TCR association rates differed among HLA loci, with DRB1 alleles showing the most associated TCRs and HLA-C alleles showing the fewest. The classifier was reported to diagnose cytomegalovirus status with high specificity and sensitivity in both the original cohort and the validation cohort. In a later analysis, HLA-associated TCR beta chains showed more clonal expansion and lower generation probabilities than non-associated chains that were equally common. At a false discovery rate of 0.05, a later analysis linked approximately 18,000 TCR beta sequences to specific HLA alleles. Most CMV-associated TCR beta chains appeared to be HLA-restricted in a later analysis, and the HLA associations seemed to be driven largely by CMV exposure. V-gene and J-gene trimming of TCR beta chains was associated with a missense DCLRE1C variant in a later genetic analysis, and the association was replicated in an independent cohort. While some public TCRs were present in many individuals, most TCR sequences turned up only very rarely across donors. A few of the identified cytomegalovirus-associated TCR beta chains were confirmed in vitro to be specific for cytomegalovirus antigens.

Libraries were constructed by the immunoSEQ multiplex PCR assay. For the multiplex PCR, a mixture combining 60 forward primers for TCR Vbeta segments and 13 reverse primers for TCR Jbeta segments was used. A multiplex PCR assay on genomic DNA amplified the CDR3 region of rearranged TCR beta genes. The Illumina HiSeq System was used to sequence the amplified TCR beta libraries as 87-base-pair reads. In the source study's methods: A later analysis tallied roughly 78 million unique TCR beta chains across the 640 or so repertoires, and 10 million to 11 million of those chains were shared by two or more donors. A nearest-neighbor algorithm error-corrected the raw reads and collapsed the reads into unique sequences, merging closely related sequences to remove PCR and sequencing errors. Alignment of CDR3 sequences to IMGT reference sequences was used to assign V, D and J gene segments. For a sequence to be retained, a match of at least six nucleotides to both a V gene segment and a J gene segment was required. A rearrangement was called productive if the CDR3 had no stop codons and remained in frame with V and J, and every other rearrangement was called non-productive. CDR3 was defined by IMGT convention, running from the second conserved V-encoded cysteine to the conserved J-encoded phenylalanine. In an earlier analysis of 550 to 650 of the donors, sequences lacking an unambiguous match to a single V gene segment were excluded. An earlier analysis of fewer than 750 of the donors called V segments functional above 56.7% productive rearrangements and segregating when the between-donor standard deviation exceeded 5%. A statistical classification framework was built for diagnosing cytomegalovirus status from the catalog of TCR beta chain sequences. V and J gene assignment, in a later analysis, came from comparing TCR nucleotide sequences with IMGT/GENE-DB human TR gene sequences. In a later analysis, CDR3 sequences and most-parsimonious VDJ recombination scenarios were assigned using the TCRdist pipeline. In a later analysis, each TCR beta chain was defined by its CDR3 amino acid sequence together with its V-gene family, and reads without a unique V-gene family were excluded. A later analysis removed over 500 highly shared, low-generation-probability nucleotide sequences to deal with suspected cross-contamination and a sequencing artifact. In a later analysis, a clonal expansion index for each public chain was calculated from normalized within-repertoire ranks of inferred template counts. A later analysis computed generation probabilities with a VDJ recombination model fitted to out-of-frame rearrangements, and checked the results against IGoR. A later analysis scored TCR-TCR, TCR-HLA and TCR-CMV co-occurrence with hypergeometric tests, applying a repertoire-size bias correction to TCR pairs. In a later analysis, false discovery rates were estimated by permuting HLA or CMV assignments 20 times. A later analysis grouped co-occurring TCRs with DBSCAN, adding TCRdist sequence similarity when clustering within HLA-allele-positive subsets. Repertoires with fewer than 30,000 or more than 120,000 public chains, plus five repertoires with anomalous nucleotide sharing, were excluded from co-occurrence clustering. Imported from immuneACCESS, the table was reduced by TCRdb to in-frame sequences with V and J called. These copies leave out some clones; in studies compared against another copy, an unresolved V gene accounts for under half, and the cause of the remainder is not known. V, J and clone size were drawn from that table, and D and trimming were deduced from the DNA. For this sample there are roughly 200,000 clones; roughly 85% appear just once. Clones ranked in the top ten supply 1.5% to 2% of the sample.

The cohort was made up of approximately 700 healthy bone marrow donors. Cohort members were all nominally healthy when sampled, although unrecorded immune exposures were likely present. The donor tested CMV seronegative, placing the donor among the 300 to 400 seronegative members of the cohort. Every donor gave a peripheral blood sample, and the peripheral blood mononuclear cells from that sample were used for TCR beta sequencing. The Qiagen DNeasy Blood Extraction Kit was used to extract genomic DNA from the blood cell samples. Counted from cysteine to phenylalanine, this CDR3 has 14 amino acids. Only the CDR3 DNA is retained, 42 bases long and in frame from the first base. The germline V gene provides CDR1 SQVTM and CDR2 ANQGSEA. V is cut back by 6 bases and J by 5 bases, with 11 bases in the junction unmatched. Comment on this clone: No antigen is known for it. No base quality information exists; no much larger clone differs at one position.

The rearrangement joined TRBV29-1 to TRBJ2-5; the central 8 bases match TRBD1. The receptor was derived from a woman in her late teens or twenties in good health and CMV-seronegative. Sequences were obtained from PBMCs. The DNA reads TGCAGCGTGTATGGACAGGGTCTCAGGGAGACCCAGTACTTC. It encodes CSVYGQGLRETQYF.